The T cell receptor (beta chain) under discussion was sequenced for a study of T cell clonotyping in hematopoietic cell transplantation. Recipients were bled about 28 days pretransplant and at posttransplant days 30, 100, 180. Assay used: immunoSEQ multiplex PCR; TCRdb lists only in-frame clones, some missing. The table has under 15,000 clones, approximately 83% seen once. To note about this clone: The target antigen is unknown.

Notes on the study in general: Higher Inverse Simpson Index values in graft donor and pretransplant recipient predicted broader posttransplant TCR diversity. After transplant, recipient diversity fell while pathologically expanded clonotypes grew through day 180. CD4 and CD8 repertoire contributions could not be separated without sorting.

In germline, CDR1 is MNHEY, CDR2 SMNVEV (reference sequence). The CDR3 has 14 amino acids. V was trimmed by 5 bases and J by 2 bases, leaving 13 bases between them. The chain couples TRBV27 to TRBJ2-7; no clear D gene. The TCR comes from a female patient between 40 and 50 years old who had an allogeneic stem cell transplant from a related donor, so T cells may come from the graft donor. Some clones in this sample may be carry-over from other donors' samples. This specimen consisted of PBMCs, obtained 100 days after allogeneic stem cell transplant. CDR3 residues: CASSLTTMAYEQYF. CDR3 DNA sequence: TGTGCCAGCAGTCTAACGACAATGGCCTACGAGCAGTACTTC.